This TCR beta chain comes out of a study of response to subunit inactivated influenza vaccine. Per germline, CDR1 SEHNR and CDR2 FQNEAQ (reference sequence). The trim removed 7 bases at V and 5 bases at J, leaving 4 bases unmatched. The length of the CDR3 is 13 residues. Study-wide points: With each seasonal influenza vaccination, the authors suggested, few new T cells are recruited.

To note about this clonotype: The antigen remains undetermined.

TCRdb reanalysed the RT-PCR reads using MiXCR and keeps one entry per CDR3 protein. Among 560,000 or so distinct CDR3 sequences listed, approximately 7.1% were seen once. The chain is built from TRBV7-9 and TRBJ2-5, with 10 bases matching TRBD2. This clonotype was obtained from a man between 50 and 69 years old who received an inactivated influenza vaccine. The source material was PBMCs from blood, sampled 23 to 25 months after vaccination. The CDR3 DNA reads as TGTGCCAGCAAGCGGGGGGGCGGCGAGACCCAGTACTTC. Amino acids: CASKRGGGETQYF.